The 14 T cell receptor beta chains in this list originate from one sample, sequenced in a study of CXCR3-negative and CXCR3-positive naive CD8 T cells. Whole-study results and caveats: In CXCR3-positive naive cells, the TRB CDR3s were more hydrophobic than in CXCR3-negative naive cells.

TRB cDNA was prepared as libraries by UMI-labeled 5' RACE. With the 5' RACE reads reprocessed, TCRdb shows one record per CDR3 protein and no DNA. The repertoire table contains 150,000 to 160,000 distinct CDR3 sequences. These receptors lack a known antigen. Sample: naive CXCR3+ CD8+ T cells from blood. Subset of the sample: CD45RO-CCR7+CD27+CD95- naive CD8+ T cells expressing CXCR3 (TNR3+). These receptors all stem from a human donor in good health. Some clones in this sample may be carry-over from other donors' samples.

The chain uses TRBV6-2 or TRBV6-3 and TRBJ2-3; lacking DNA, the TRBD1 call made by TCRdb goes unchecked. From germline, CDR1 is MNHEY and CDR2 SVGEGT. CDR3 size: 14 residues. The CDR3 here is CASSYGTGADTQYF.

The chain combines TRBV7-3 with TRBJ2-5; with no DNA, the TCRdb D assignment of TRBD1 cannot be verified. This CDR3 has 15 amino acids. Per the germline V gene, CDR1 is SGHTA and CDR2 is FQGTGA. CDR3 sequence reads: CASSLSDRVKETQYF.

This chain uses TRBV6-2 or TRBV6-3 with TRBJ2-7. Germline CDR1 MNHEY, CDR2 SVGEGT. The CDR3 contains 15 residues. CDR3 residues: CASSQGFRDTYEQYF.

This sequence joins TRBV5-6 and TRBJ2-5. This CDR3 contains 13 residues. Germline V gene data show CDR1 as SGHDT and CDR2 as YYEEEE. The CDR3 loop reads CASSFRTQETQYF. The complete variable domain, with remaining parts taken from reference TRBV5-6 and TRBJ2-5, reads DAGVTQSPTHLIKTRGQQVTLRCSPKSGHDTVSWYQQALGQGPQFIFQYYEEEERQRGNFPDRFSGHQFPNYSSELNVNALLLGDSALYLCASSFRTQETQYFGPGTRLLVL.

The chain couples TRBV7-2 to TRBJ1-5; TCRdb gives TRBD1 as the D gene, but with no DNA this cannot be confirmed. This CDR3 has 15 residues. Germline V CDR1 and CDR2: SGHTA, FQGNSA. CDR3 in amino acids: CASSLGTGASQPQHF.

CDR3 protein: CASSLAGTRGIGELFF. V and J are TRBV7-6 and TRBJ2-2; the D call of TRBD2 rests on TCRdb alone, since no DNA is present to check it. The CDR3 is 16 residues long. In germline, CDR1 is SGHVS, CDR2 FNYEAQ.

The chain combines TRBV2 with TRBJ1-1. The CDR3 is 11 residues long. Germline V lookup: CDR1 SNHLY, CDR2 FYNNEI. The chain's CDR3 is CASNRNTEAFF.

The V gene is TRBV11-2, the J gene TRBJ2-5. This CDR3 is 16 amino acids long. CDR1 SGHAT and CDR2 FQNNGV come from the germline V gene. The CDR3 spells CASSLVLASDQETQYF.

The chain employs TRBV12-3 or TRBV12-4 and TRBJ2-2; there is no DNA to check the TCRdb D call of TRBD1. The CDR3 has 15 amino acids. CDR3 protein: CASTKGVGNTGELFF.

The chain carries TRBV6-5 and TRBJ1-4. The CDR3 is 14 amino acids. Germline V gene sequence: CDR1 MNHEY, CDR2 SVGAGI. CDR3 region: CASSYNSQEEKLFF.

J is TRBJ1-2 and V is TRBV20-1; TCRdb gives TRBD1 as the D gene, but with no DNA this cannot be confirmed. This CDR3 spans 17 amino acids. CDR1 and CDR2 (germline): DFQATT, SNEGSKA (reference sequence). The CDR3 region is CSARPLVVEGKAYGYTF.

The V and J genes are TRBV11-2 and TRBJ2-4; TCRdb's D call of TRBD2 is untestable without DNA. Per the germline V gene, CDR1 is SGHAT and CDR2 is FQNNGV. CDR3 length: 14 residues. CDR3 protein: CASSLGGVGGIQYF.

The V and J genes are TRBV20-1 and TRBJ2-1; TCRdb names TRBD2, which stays unverified in the absence of DNA. Germline assignment: CDR1 DFQATT and CDR2 SNEGSKA (reference sequence). This CDR3 has 15 residues. The CDR3 loop reads CSAEGLAGPYNEQFF.

V gene TRBV27 combines with J gene TRBJ1-4; TCRdb lists TRBD1, though no DNA is available to test this call. The CDR3 has 15 amino acids. The germline V gene has CDR1 MNHEY and CDR2 SMNVEV (reference sequence). Here the CDR3 reads CASSLIGGVNEKLFF. Full variable domain (rest looked up from reference TRBV27 and TRBJ1-4): EAQVTQNPRYLITVTGKKLTVTCSQNMNHEYMSWYRQDPGLGLRQIYYSMNVEVTDKGDVPEGYKVSRKEKRNFPLILESPSPNQTSLYFCASSLIGGVNEKLFFGSGTQLSVL.